This record looks at one T cell receptor beta chain sequence and its context. These data come from a study of blood T cell repertoires in COVID-19. At the level of the study: From the United States, Italy and Spain came samples of acute and convalescent COVID-19. Sample material is recorded as cDNA or gDNA derived from T cells, B-cell-depleted T cells, or PBMCs.

Per the authors' pipeline: Nucleated cell counts were estimated from reference gene primer amplification. Sequencing used immunoSEQ multiplex PCR; TCRdb keeps in-frame clones, though not all of them. For V, J and clone size, that table is used; D and trimming come from the DNA. This sample has approximately 250,000 clones, with around nine tenths found just once. The CDR3 spans 13 residues. Germline CDR1 reads SEHNR; CDR2 reads FQNEAQ (reference sequence). V shed 1 base and J shed 2 bases, with 5 bases lying between them. Input material: peripheral blood. V is TRBV7-9 and J is TRBJ1-2, with D hard to call. The receptor comes from a young man with active or convalescent COVID-19. The CDR3 DNA reads as TGTGCCAGCAGCTTAGGGGCGAACTATGGCTACACCTTC. It yields the protein CASSLGANYGYTF.